These 17 T cell receptor beta chains came from one sample sequenced in a study of blood T cell repertoires in COVID-19. Generated by immunoSEQ multiplex PCR, the TCRdb table keeps only in-frame clones and is missing some. The sample carries 350,000 to 500,000 clones, around nine tenths recorded once. The sample taken for sequencing was PBMCs or T cells enriched from blood (not recorded which). These receptors were obtained from a woman between 18 and 30 years old who had been exposed to COVID-19.

V usage is TRBV4-3 and J usage is TRBJ2-2; 8 positions match TRBD2. CDR3 length equals 16 residues. Trimming removed 1 base from V and 0 bases from J; junction bases left unmatched: 1. In germline, CDR1 is LGHNA, CDR2 YSLEER. The CDR3 region is CASSQAAGANTGELFF. The CDR3 region has the DNA TGCGCCAGCAGCCAAGCAGCGGGGGCGAACACCGGGGAGCTGTTTTTT.

The chain joins TRBV7-9 to TRBJ1-4; D is perhaps TRBD1 (5 bases). Trimming left V 2 bases short and J 0 bases short, with 7 bases between. CDR3 length equals 15 residues. CDR1 is SEHNR, CDR2 FQNEAQ, per germline (reference sequence). CDR3 DNA sequence: TGTGCCAGCAGCTTAATGACAGCAACTAATGAAAAACTGTTTTTT. Encoded protein: CASSLMTATNEKLFF.

This CDR3 reads CASRDLVNTGELFF. For the CDR3, the DNA is TGTGCCAGCAGGGACTTGGTTAACACCGGGGAGCTGTTTTTT. The chain employs TRBV2 and TRBJ2-2; D may be TRBD2 (5 bases). Trimming removed 6 bases at V and 2 bases at J, with 10 bases between. This CDR3 comprises 14 residues. CDR1 SNHLY and CDR2 FYNNEI come from the germline V gene. Drawing the rest from reference TRBV2 and TRBJ2-2, the complete variable domain is EPEVTQTPSHQVTQMGQEVILRCVPISNHLYFYWYRQILGQKVEFLVSFYNNEISEKSEIFDDQFSVERPDGSNFTLKIRSTKLEDSAMYFCASRDLVNTGELFFGEGSRLTVL.

This chain uses TRBV11-1 with TRBJ1-1; 8 bases match TRBD1. The ends lost 2 bases at V and 2 bases at J; junction bases unmatched: 4. The germline V gene encodes CDR1 SGHAT and CDR2 FQDESV (reference sequence). CDR3 length: 15 amino acids. The CDR3 protein is CASSLYAGGNTEAFF. The CDR3, as DNA: TGTGCCAGCAGCTTATATGCAGGGGGCAACACTGAAGCTTTCTTT.

The chain couples TRBV13 to TRBJ1-1; D possibly corresponds to TRBD1 (6 bases). Looked up from germline, CDR1 is PRHDT and CDR2 is FYEKMQ (reference sequence). The CDR3 extends over 13 amino acids. V was clipped by 6 bases and J by 4 bases, with 12 bases between them. The CDR3 sequence is CASSLTGRTEAFF. The CDR3 nucleotides read TGTGCCAGCAGTCTGACAGGCCGCACTGAAGCTTTCTTT.

The chain couples TRBV29-1 to TRBJ1-1, with 9 nucleotides matching TRBD1. With V trimmed by 0 bases and J by 3 bases, 5 bases remained unmatched. The CDR3 loop spans 15 amino acids. The V gene's germline CDR1 is SQVTM and CDR2 ANQGSEA. The CDR3 DNA sequence: TGCAGCGTTGAAGAACACAGGGGGCTCGACACTGAAGCTTTCTTT. Translating it yields CSVEEHRGLDTEAFF.

The rearrangement uses TRBV7-2 and TRBJ1-1; D is undetermined. Germline CDR1 and CDR2: SGHTA and FQGNSA. The germline V and J ends were trimmed by 5 bases and 1 base, with 17 bases remaining between them. The CDR3 extends over 16 amino acids. This chain's CDR3 is CASSQTAYEGNTEAFF. CDR3 DNA sequence: TGTGCCAGCAGCCAGACTGCCTATGAAGGGAACACTGAAGCTTTCTTT. The full variable domain, completed using reference TRBV7-2 and TRBJ1-1, is GAGVSQSPSNKVTEKGKDVELRCDPISGHTALYWYRQSLGQGLEFLIYFQGNSAPDKSGLPSDRFSAERTGGSVSTLTIQRTQQEDSAVYLCASSQTAYEGNTEAFFGQGTRLTVV.

The chain joins TRBV15 to TRBJ2-1; D may be TRBD2 (6 bases). Looked up from germline, CDR1 is LNHNV and CDR2 is YYDKDF (reference sequence). The CDR3 is 16 residues long. The V end was cut by 0 bases, the J end by 6 bases, with 15 bases between. CDR3 sequence reads: CATSRDRGNQRNEQFF. The CDR3 nucleotides read TGTGCCACCAGCAGAGATCGGGGGAACCAGCGCAATGAGCAGTTCTTC.

V is TRBV2 and J is TRBJ2-3, with a possible D match to TRBD1 (6 bases). This CDR3 comprises 12 residues. V was clipped by 5 bases and J by 9 bases, with 12 bases between them. CDR1 and CDR2 (germline): SNHLY, FYNNEI. In DNA form, the CDR3 reads TGTGCCAGCAGTCACTTACAGGGAACGCAGTATTTT. As protein: CASSHLQGTQYF.

The chain carries TRBV25-1 and TRBJ1-4; D may be TRBD1 (5 bases). Germline V gives CDR1 MGHDK, CDR2 SYGVNS. V lost 3 bases and J lost 0, with 11 bases in between. This CDR3 spans 16 amino acids. The CDR3 DNA reads as TGTGCCAGCAGTGATCGGACAACCACAACTAATGAAAAACTGTTTTTT. This translates into CASSDRTTTTNEKLFF. The complete variable domain, with remaining parts taken from reference TRBV25-1 and TRBJ1-4, reads EADIYQTPRYLVIGTGKKITLECSQTMGHDKMYWYQQDPGMELHLIHYSYGVNSTEKGDLSSESTVSRIRTEHFPLTLESARPSHTSQYLCASSDRTTTTNEKLFFGSGTQLSVL.

The chain recombines TRBV7-9 with TRBJ2-5, with 11 bases aligning to TRBD2. Germline V CDR1 and CDR2: SEHNR, FQNEAQ (reference sequence). Trimming took 5 bases from V and 5 from J; bases not matched to a gene: 13. The CDR3 runs 17 residues. CDR3: CASSPHSGRAVGETQYF. The CDR3 DNA is TGTGCCAGCAGCCCCCATAGCGGGAGGGCAGTCGGGGAGACCCAGTACTTC. The full variable domain, its missing parts supplied by reference TRBV7-9 and TRBJ2-5, is DTGVSQNPRHKITKRGQNVTFRCDPISEHNRLYWYRQTLGQGPEFLTYFQNEAQLEKSRLLSDRFSAERPKGSFSTLEIQRTEQGDSAMYLCASSPHSGRAVGETQYFGPGTRLLVL.

The V gene is TRBV3-1 (or the pseudogene TRBV3-2), the J gene TRBJ2-1; 14 bases match TRBD2. The CDR3 loop spans 22 amino acids. V shed 3 bases and J 1 base; nucleotides not matched to a gene: 17. Germline loops: CDR1 LGHDT, CDR2 YNNKEL (reference sequence). The CDR3 nucleotides read TGTGCCAGCAGCCATCCCCGTGAAGGAGGACTAGCGGGGGGCCCTTCCTACAATGAGCAGTTCTTC. Encoded protein: CASSHPREGGLAGGPSYNEQFF.

The gene calls are TRBV3-1 (or the pseudogene TRBV3-2) and TRBJ1-6, with a weak D call TRBD1 (5 bases). This CDR3 region has 15 residues. Trimming took 2 bases from V and 5 from J, leaving 10 bases between them. Germline V gene lookup returns CDR1 LGHDT and CDR2 YNNKEL (reference sequence). This CDR3 is CASSQRGTNNSPLHF. The CDR3 coding sequence is TGTGCCAGCAGCCAAAGAGGGACTAATAATTCACCCCTCCACTTT.

This sequence joins TRBV27 and TRBJ2-3; D gene ambiguous. This CDR3 comprises 13 residues. Germline values: CDR1 MNHEY, CDR2 SMNVEV (reference sequence). The V end was cut by 6 bases, the J end by 2 bases, with 9 bases between. CDR3 nucleotides: TGTGCCAGCAGACCGCAGGACACAGATACGCAGTATTTT. Amino acid sequence: CASRPQDTDTQYF.

This chain connects TRBV3-1 (or the pseudogene TRBV3-2) to TRBJ2-1, with 11 bases that match TRBD2. This CDR3 comprises 15 residues. Germline V gives CDR1 LGHDT, CDR2 YNNKEL (reference sequence). The V gene end was trimmed by 4 bases and the J gene end by 4 bases; junction bases not matched to a gene: 3. The CDR3 DNA follows: TGTGCCAGCAGCCTGGGACTAGCGGCTTACAATGAGCAGTTCTTC. It codes for CASSLGLAAYNEQFF.

The chain combines TRBV9 with TRBJ2-6, with a possible D match to TRBD2 (5 bases). Germline loops: CDR1 SGDLS, CDR2 YYNGEE. This CDR3 has 18 residues. Deletions cut 1 base from V and 0 bases from J, with 14 bases between. CDR3 coding DNA: TGTGCCAGCAGCGTAAGCGGTACCCTGAGCTCTGGGGCCAACGTCCTGACTTTC. Translated, it gives CASSVSGTLSSGANVLTF.

The chain has TRBV7-2 and TRBJ2-3; tentative D call: TRBD1 (6 bases). Per germline, CDR1 SGHTA and CDR2 FQGNSA. The CDR3 runs 17 residues. V lost 0 bases to trimming and J lost 1 base, with 14 bases between them. The CDR3 DNA sequence: TGTGCCAGCAGCTTAGCGCTAGGAACAGGGCGCACAGATACGCAGTATTTT. Residues: CASSLALGTGRTDTQYF.